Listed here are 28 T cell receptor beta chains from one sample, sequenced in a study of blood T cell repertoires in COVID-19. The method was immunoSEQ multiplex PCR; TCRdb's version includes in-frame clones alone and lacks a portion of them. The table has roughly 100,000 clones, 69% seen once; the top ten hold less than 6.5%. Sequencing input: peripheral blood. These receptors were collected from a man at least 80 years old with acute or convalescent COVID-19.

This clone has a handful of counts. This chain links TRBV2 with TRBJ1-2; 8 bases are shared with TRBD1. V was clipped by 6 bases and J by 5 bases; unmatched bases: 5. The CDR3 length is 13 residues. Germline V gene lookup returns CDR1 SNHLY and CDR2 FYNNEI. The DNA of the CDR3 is TGTGCCAGCAGAGACAGGGGAGGGTATGGCTACACCTTC. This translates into CASRDRGGYGYTF.

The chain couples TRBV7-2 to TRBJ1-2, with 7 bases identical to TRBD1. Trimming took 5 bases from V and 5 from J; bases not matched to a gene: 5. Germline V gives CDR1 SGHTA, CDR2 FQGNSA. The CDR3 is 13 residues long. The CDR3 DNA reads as TGTGCCAGCAGCCCCGGGACAGTATATGGCTACACCTTC. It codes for CASSPGTVYGYTF.

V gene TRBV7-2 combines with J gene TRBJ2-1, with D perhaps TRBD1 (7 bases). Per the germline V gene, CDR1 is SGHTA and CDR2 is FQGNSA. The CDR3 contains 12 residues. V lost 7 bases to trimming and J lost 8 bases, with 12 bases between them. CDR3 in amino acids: CASNDRDYEQFF. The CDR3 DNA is TGTGCCAGCAACGACAGGGACTATGAGCAGTTCTTC.

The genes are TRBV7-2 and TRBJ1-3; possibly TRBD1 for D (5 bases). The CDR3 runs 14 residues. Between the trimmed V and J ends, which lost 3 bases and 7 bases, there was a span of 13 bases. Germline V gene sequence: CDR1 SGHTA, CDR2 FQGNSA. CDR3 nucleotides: TGTGCCAGCAGCTTGGCGGGGCCCGGCAACACCATATATTTT. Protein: CASSLAGPGNTIYF.

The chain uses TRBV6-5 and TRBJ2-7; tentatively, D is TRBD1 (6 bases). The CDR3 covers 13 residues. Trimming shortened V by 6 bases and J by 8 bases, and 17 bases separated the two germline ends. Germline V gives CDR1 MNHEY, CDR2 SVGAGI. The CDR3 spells CASSPDHTGKQYF. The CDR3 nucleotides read TGTGCCAGCAGCCCCGACCATACAGGGAAGCAGTACTTC.

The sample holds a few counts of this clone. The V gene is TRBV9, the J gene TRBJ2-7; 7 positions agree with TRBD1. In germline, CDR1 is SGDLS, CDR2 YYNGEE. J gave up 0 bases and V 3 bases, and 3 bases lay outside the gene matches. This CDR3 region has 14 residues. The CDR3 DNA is TGTGCCAGCAGCGAGGGACAGTTCTCCTACGAGCAGTACTTC. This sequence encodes CASSEGQFSYEQYF.

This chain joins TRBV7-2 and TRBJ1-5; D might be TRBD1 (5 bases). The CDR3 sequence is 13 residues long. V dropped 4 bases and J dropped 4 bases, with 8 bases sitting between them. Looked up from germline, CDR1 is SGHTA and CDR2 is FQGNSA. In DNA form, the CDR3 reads TGTGCCAGCAGCTCCAGACAGAATCAGCCCCAGCATTTT. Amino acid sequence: CASSSRQNQPQHF.

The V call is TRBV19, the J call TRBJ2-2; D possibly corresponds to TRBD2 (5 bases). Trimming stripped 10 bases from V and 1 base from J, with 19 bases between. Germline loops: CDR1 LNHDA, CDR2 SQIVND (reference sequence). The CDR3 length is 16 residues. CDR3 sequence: CATQILGLQNTGELFF. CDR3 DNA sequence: TGTGCCACCCAAATTCTAGGACTGCAGAACACCGGGGAGCTGTTTTTT.

The CDR3 here is CASRGTGPHGYTF. The CDR3 bases are TGTGCCAGCAGGGGGACAGGGCCCCATGGCTACACCTTC. The chain has TRBV12-3 or TRBV12-4 and TRBJ1-2; 9 bases line up with TRBD1. The CDR3 consists of 13 residues. Trimming at V came to 6 bases and at J to 6 bases, leaving 5 bases not matched to a gene.

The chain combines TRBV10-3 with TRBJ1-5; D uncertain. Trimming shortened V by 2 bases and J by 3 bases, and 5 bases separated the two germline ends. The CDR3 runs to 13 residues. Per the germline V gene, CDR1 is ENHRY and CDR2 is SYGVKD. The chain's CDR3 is CAISEVHNQPQHF. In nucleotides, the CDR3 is TGTGCCATCAGTGAGGTCCACAATCAGCCCCAGCATTTT.

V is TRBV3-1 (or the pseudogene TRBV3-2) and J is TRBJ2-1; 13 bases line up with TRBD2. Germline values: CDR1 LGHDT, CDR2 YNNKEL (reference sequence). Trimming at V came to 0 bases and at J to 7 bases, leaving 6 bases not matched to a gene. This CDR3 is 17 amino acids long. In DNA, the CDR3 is TGTGCCAGCAGCCAAGATATACTAGCGGGAGGGGGTAATGAGCAGTTCTTC. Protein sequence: CASSQDILAGGGNEQFF.

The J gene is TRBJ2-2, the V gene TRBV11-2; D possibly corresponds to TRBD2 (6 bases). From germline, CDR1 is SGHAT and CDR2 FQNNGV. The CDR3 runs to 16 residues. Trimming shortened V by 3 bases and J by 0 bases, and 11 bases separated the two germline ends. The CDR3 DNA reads TGTGCCAGCAGCTTGAGACTAGAAGCGAACACCGGGGAGCTGTTTTTT. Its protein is CASSLRLEANTGELFF.

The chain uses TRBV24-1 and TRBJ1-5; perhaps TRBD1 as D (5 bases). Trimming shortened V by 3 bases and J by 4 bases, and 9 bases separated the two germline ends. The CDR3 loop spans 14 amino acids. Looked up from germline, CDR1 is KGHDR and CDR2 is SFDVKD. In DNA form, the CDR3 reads TGTGCCACCAGTGATCGGGGGGTTAATCAGCCCCAGCATTTT. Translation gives CATSDRGVNQPQHF.

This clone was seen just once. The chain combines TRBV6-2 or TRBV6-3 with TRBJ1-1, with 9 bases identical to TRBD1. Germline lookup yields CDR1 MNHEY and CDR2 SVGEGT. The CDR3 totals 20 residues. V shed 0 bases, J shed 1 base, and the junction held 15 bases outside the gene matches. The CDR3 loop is CASSYSPWDRETERNTEAFF. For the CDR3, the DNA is TGTGCCAGCAGTTACTCGCCTTGGGACAGGGAAACGGAGAGGAACACTGAAGCTTTCTTT.

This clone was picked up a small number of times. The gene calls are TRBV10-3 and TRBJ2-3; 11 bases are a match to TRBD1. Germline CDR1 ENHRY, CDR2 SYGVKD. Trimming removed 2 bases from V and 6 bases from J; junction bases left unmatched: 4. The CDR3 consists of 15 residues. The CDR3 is CAISEGQGAKDTQYF. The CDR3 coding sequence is TGTGCCATCAGTGAGGGACAGGGGGCAAAGGATACGCAGTATTTT.

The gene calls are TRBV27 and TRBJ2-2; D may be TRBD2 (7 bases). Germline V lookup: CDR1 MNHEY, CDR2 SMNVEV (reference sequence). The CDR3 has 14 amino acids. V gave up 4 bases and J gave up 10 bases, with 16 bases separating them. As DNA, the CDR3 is TGTGCCAGCAGTTCCGAGGGGGGGTCCGAGGAGCTGTTTTTT. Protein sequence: CASSSEGGSEELFF.

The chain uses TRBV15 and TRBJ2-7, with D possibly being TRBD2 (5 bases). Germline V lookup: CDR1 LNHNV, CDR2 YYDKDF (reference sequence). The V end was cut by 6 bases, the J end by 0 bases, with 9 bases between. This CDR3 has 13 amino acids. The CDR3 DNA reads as TGTGCCACCAGAGACGGGATCTCCTACGAGCAGTACTTC. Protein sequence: CATRDGISYEQYF. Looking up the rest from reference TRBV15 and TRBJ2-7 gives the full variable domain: DAMVIQNPRYQVTQFGKPVTLSCSQTLNHNVMYWYQQKSSQAPKLLFHYYDKDFNNEADTPDNFQSRRPNTSFCFLDIRSPGLGDTAMYLCATRDGISYEQYFGPGTRLTVT.

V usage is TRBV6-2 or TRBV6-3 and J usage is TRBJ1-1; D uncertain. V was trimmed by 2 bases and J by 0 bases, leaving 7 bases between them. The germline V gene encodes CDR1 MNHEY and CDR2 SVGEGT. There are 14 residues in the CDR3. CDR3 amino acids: CASSYGRLNTEAFF. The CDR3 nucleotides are TGTGCCAGCAGTTACGGCAGGCTGAACACTGAAGCTTTCTTT.

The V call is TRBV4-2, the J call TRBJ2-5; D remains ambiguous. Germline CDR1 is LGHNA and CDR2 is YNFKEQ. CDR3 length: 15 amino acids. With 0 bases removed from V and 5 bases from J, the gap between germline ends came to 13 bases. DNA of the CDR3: TGTGCCAGCAGCCAAGATGACCGGGTATGGGAGACCCAGTACTTC. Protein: CASSQDDRVWETQYF.

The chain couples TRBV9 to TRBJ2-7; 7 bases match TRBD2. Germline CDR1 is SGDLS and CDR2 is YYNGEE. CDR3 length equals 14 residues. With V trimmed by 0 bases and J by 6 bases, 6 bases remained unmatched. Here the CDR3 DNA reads TGTGCCAGCAGCGTAGCGGGAGGCGCGGCCGAGCAGTACTTC. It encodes CASSVAGGAAEQYF.

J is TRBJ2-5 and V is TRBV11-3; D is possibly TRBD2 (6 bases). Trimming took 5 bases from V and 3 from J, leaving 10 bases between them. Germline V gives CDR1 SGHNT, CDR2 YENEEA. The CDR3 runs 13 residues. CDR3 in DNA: TGTGCCAGCAGCGGGACTGGCAAAGAGACCCAGTACTTC. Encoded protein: CASSGTGKETQYF.

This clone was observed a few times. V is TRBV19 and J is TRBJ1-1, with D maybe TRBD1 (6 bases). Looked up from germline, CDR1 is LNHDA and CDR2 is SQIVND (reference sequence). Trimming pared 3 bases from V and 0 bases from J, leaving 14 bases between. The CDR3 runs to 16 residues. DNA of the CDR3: TGTGCCAGTAGTATGGGGGACAACGTTTTGAACACTGAAGCTTTCTTT. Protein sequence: CASSMGDNVLNTEAFF.

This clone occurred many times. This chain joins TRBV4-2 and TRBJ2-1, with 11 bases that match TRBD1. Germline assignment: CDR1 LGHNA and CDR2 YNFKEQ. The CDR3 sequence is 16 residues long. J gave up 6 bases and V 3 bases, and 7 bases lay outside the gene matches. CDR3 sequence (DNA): TGTGCCAGCAGCCAGGCCTCGGGACAGGGGGTCAATGAGCAGTTCTTC. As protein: CASSQASGQGVNEQFF.

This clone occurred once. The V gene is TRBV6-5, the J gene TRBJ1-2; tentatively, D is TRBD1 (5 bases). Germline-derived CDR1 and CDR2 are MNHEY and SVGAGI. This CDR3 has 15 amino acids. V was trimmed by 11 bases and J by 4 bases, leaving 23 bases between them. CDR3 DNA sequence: TGTGCCGCGGGAAGTCGAGGGCAGGGAAGCTATGGCTACACCTTC. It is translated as CAAGSRGQGSYGYTF.

The CDR3 bases are TGTGCCAGCTCATTAAGCCGGGAGGTTGAAGCTTTCTTT. Its protein is CASSLSREVEAFF. This chain uses TRBV18 with TRBJ1-1; D unclear. V was cut by 5 bases and J by 7 bases, with 14 bases left in between. There are 13 residues in the CDR3. The germline gives CDR1 KGHSH, CDR2 LQKENI.

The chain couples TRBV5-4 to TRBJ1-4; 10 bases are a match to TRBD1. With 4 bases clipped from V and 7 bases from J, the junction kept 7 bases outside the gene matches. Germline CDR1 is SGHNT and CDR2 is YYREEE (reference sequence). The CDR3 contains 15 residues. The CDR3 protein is CASSDRTGGGEKLFF. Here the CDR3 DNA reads TGTGCCAGCAGCGATAGGACAGGGGGAGGTGAAAAACTGTTTTTT.

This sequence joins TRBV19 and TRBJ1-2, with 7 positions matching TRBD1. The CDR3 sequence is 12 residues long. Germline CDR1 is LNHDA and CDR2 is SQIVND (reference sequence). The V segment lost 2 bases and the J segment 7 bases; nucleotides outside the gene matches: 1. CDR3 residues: CASSISGGGYTF. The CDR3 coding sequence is TGTGCCAGTAGTATATCAGGGGGTGGCTACACCTTC.

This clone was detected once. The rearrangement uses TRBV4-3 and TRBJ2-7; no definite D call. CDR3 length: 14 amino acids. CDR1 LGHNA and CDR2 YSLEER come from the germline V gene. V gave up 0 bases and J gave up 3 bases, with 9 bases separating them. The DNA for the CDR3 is TGCGCCAGCAGCCAAGATGTCCGTGTCTACGAGCAGTACTTC. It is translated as CASSQDVRVYEQYF.